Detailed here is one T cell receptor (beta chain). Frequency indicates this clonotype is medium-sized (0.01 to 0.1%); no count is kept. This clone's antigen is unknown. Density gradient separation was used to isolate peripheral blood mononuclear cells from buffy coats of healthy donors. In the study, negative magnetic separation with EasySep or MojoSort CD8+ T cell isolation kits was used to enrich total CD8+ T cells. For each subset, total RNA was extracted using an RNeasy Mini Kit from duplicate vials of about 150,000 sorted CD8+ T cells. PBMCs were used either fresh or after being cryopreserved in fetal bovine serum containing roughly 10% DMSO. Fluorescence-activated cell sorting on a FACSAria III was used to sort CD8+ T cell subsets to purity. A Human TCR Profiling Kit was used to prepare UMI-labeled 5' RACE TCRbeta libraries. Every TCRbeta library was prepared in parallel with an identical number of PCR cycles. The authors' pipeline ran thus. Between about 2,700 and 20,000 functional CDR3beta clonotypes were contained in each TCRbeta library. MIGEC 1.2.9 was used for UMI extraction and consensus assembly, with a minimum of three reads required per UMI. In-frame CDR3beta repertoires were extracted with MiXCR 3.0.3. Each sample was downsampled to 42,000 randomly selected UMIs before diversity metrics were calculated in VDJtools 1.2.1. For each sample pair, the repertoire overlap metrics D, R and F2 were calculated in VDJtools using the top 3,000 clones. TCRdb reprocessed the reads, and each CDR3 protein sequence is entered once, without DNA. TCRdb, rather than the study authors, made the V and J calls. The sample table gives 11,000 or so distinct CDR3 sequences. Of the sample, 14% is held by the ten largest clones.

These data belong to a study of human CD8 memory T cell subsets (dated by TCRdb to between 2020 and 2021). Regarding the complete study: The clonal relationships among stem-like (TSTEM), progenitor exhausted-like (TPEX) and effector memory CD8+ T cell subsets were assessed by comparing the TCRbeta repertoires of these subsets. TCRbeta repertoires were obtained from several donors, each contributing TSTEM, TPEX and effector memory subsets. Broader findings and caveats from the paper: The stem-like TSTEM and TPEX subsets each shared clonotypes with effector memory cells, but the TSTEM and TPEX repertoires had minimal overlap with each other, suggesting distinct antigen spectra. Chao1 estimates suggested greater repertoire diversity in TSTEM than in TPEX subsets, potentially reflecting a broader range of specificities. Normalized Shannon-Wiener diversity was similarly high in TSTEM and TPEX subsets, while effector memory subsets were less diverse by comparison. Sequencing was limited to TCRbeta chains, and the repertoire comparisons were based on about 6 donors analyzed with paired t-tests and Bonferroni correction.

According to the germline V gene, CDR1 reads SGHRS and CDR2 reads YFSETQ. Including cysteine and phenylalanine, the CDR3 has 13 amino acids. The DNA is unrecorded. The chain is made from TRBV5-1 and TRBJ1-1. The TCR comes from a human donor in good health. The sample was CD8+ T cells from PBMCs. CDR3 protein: CASSLGLNTEAFF.